This T cell receptor (beta chain) was found in a study of cytomegalovirus exposure and HLA in healthy donors. In regard to this clone: The antigen remains undetermined.

Per the germline V gene, CDR1 is SGHTA and CDR2 is FQGTGA. This CDR3 spans 13 amino acids. Trimming removed 5 bases at V and 9 bases at J, with 14 bases between. The PCR made use of 60 Vbeta and 13 Jbeta primers. Assay used: immunoSEQ multiplex PCR; TCRdb lists only in-frame clones, some missing. This repertoire includes 160,000 or so clones. Notes on the study in general: An analysis was carried out at a later point. It showed that HLA-associated TCR beta chains were more clonally expanded than equally common non-associated chains. TCR beta V- and J-gene trimming, according to a later analysis, was linked to a missense DCLRE1C variant.

It was healthy bone marrow donors who served as donors. The chain employs TRBV7-3 and TRBJ2-1; possible D gene TRBD1, 5 bases. The sequencing sample was made of PBMCs. The TCR sequence derives from a man aged 30 to 39 in good health and CMV-seronegative. CDR3 protein: CASSPQGTSEQFF. CDR3 sequence (DNA): TGTGCCAGCAGCCCGCAGGGTACCAGTGAGCAGTTCTTC.